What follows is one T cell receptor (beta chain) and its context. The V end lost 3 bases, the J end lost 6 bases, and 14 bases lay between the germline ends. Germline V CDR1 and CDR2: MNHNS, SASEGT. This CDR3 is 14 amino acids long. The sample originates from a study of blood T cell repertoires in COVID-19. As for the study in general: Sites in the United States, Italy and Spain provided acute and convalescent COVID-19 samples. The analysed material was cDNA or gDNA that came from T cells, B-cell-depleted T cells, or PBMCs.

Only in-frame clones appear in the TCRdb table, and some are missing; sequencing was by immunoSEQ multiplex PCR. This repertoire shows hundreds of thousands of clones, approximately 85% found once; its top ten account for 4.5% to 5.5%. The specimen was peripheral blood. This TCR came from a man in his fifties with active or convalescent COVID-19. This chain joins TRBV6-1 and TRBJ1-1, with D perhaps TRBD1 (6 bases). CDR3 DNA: TGTGCCAGCAGTGACAGGGGAATCTTACCTGAAGCTTTCTTT. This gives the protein CASSDRGILPEAFF.